A single sample gave rise to the 8 T cell receptor beta chains below, sequenced in a study of blood T cell repertoires in COVID-19. Method: immunoSEQ multiplex PCR; TCRdb's copy keeps in-frame clones and lacks some. The sample has 80,000 or so clones; about four fifths are singletons. The specimen sequenced was peripheral blood. All receptors derive from an older woman with acute or convalescent COVID-19.

As to this clone: One end of the junction varies from germline; a read error may be responsible. V and J are TRBV19 and TRBJ1-1; D uncertain. CDR3 size: 13 residues. The germline V gene has CDR1 LNHDA and CDR2 SQIVND (reference sequence). This chain's CDR3 is CASSSRSPTEAFF. The CDR3 DNA reads as TGTGCCAGTAGTTCCCGGTCCCCGACTGAGGCTTTCTTT.

The rearrangement joins TRBV5-6 to TRBJ1-1, with 10 positions matching TRBD1. The germline V gene has CDR1 SGHDT and CDR2 YYEEEE. The CDR3 loop spans 18 amino acids. Losses at the gene ends were 2 bases for V and 2 bases for J; bases not matched to a gene: 12. For the CDR3, the DNA is TGTGCCAGCAGCTTTAGGAGACAGGGGGCTGTACACAACACTGAAGCTTTCTTT. Amino acid sequence: CASSFRRQGAVHNTEAFF.

This chain uses TRBV4-2 with TRBJ1-1; D remains ambiguous. Germline-derived CDR1 and CDR2 are LGHNA and YNFKEQ. There are 13 residues in the CDR3. V was cut by 1 base and J by 4 bases, with 7 bases left in between. The CDR3 DNA reads TGTGCCAGCAGCCAAGGCGGGCCCACTGAAGCTTTCTTT. This translates into CASSQGGPTEAFF.

CDR3 bases: TGTGCCAGCAGTCATAGCGGGGGGCTGTACTTC. Protein sequence: CASSHSGGLYF. The V call is TRBV6-5, the J call TRBJ2-7; TRBD2 agrees at 10 bases. This CDR3 has 11 amino acids. Trimming removed 5 bases from V and 12 bases from J; junction bases left unmatched: 4. The V gene's germline CDR1 is MNHEY and CDR2 SVGAGI.

This sequence joins TRBV2 and TRBJ1-1, with 7 bases lining up with TRBD1. With 2 bases clipped from V and 4 bases from J, the junction kept 10 bases outside the gene matches. Germline lookup yields CDR1 SNHLY and CDR2 FYNNEI. This CDR3 region has 16 residues. The CDR3 protein is CASSERRDRVGTEAFF. The CDR3 DNA reads as TGTGCCAGCAGTGAAAGGAGGGACAGAGTAGGCACTGAAGCTTTCTTT.

This chain connects TRBV5-5 to TRBJ2-7; the match to TRBD1 covers 8 bases. In germline, CDR1 is SGHKS, CDR2 YYEKEE (reference sequence). The CDR3 loop spans 16 amino acids. Trimming took 5 bases from V and 3 from J; bases not matched to a gene: 13. As DNA, the CDR3 is TGTGCCAGCAGGTTAACCTCAGGGGGCGGATTCTACGAGCAGTACTTC. Amino acid sequence: CASRLTSGGGFYEQYF.

The rearrangement links TRBV9 to TRBJ1-6; weak D call: TRBD1 (6 bases). The V end was cut by 3 bases, the J end by 7 bases, with 14 bases between. Germline V CDR1 and CDR2: SGDLS, YYNGEE. The CDR3 contains 15 residues. The DNA for the CDR3 is TGTGCCAGCAGCGCCCAGGGGTACCAAAATTCACCCCTCCACTTT. This gives the protein CASSAQGYQNSPLHF. Full variable domain (remainder filled in from reference TRBV9 and TRBJ1-6): DSGVTQTPKHLITATGQRVTLRCSPRSGDLSVYWYQQSLDQGLQFLIQYYNGEERAKGNILERFSAQQFPDLHSELNLSSLELGDSALYFCASSAQGYQNSPLHFGNGTRLTVT.

The V call is TRBV21-1, the J call TRBJ2-3; the listed D gene, TRBD1, was not tested against the DNA. TRBV21-1 is termed a pseudogene. The CDR3 is 15 residues long. CDR3 protein: CAAARDTPSTDTQYF. CDR3 sequence (DNA): TGTGCAGCAGCACGTGACACGCCTAGCACAGATACGCAGTATTTT.